The 13 T cell receptor beta chains below all came from one sample that was sequenced in a study of read filtering for tumor transcriptome and immune sequencing. The library was built from about 370 ng RNA with molecular barcoded adaptors for alpha/delta and beta/gamma chains. TCRdb processed the reads anew with MiXCR; each CDR3 protein has one entry. This sample has approximately 62,000 distinct CDR3 sequences; approximately 19% occur once, and the top ten carry roughly 10%. The sample was a population of CD138-negative cells sorted from bone marrow. The receptors derive from a donor aged 40 or over with multiple myeloma.

This clonotype has ten or more counts. The chain uses TRBV19 and TRBJ1-5; 9 bases are a match to TRBD1. The CDR3 has 17 residues. The junction had 12 bases not matched to a gene; V was cut back by 5 bases and J by 4 bases. In germline, CDR1 is LNHDA, CDR2 SQIVND (reference sequence). CDR3 nucleotide sequence: TGTGCCAGTAGTGTTTCCCCGGGACAGGGATTTAATCAGCCCCAGCATTTT. Translated: CASSVSPGQGFNQPQHF.

This clonotype was detected ten times or more. CDR3 sequence: CSAASDRVQETQYF. CDR3 DNA: TGCAGTGCTGCAAGTGACAGGGTCCAAGAGACCCAGTACTTC. The chain recombines TRBV20-1 with TRBJ2-5, with TRBD1 matching 7 bases. The V gene's germline CDR1 is DFQATT and CDR2 SNEGSKA (reference sequence). This CDR3 is built from 14 residues. V shed 5 bases, J shed 1 base, and the junction held 7 bases outside the gene matches.

This clonotype was picked up many times. The chain joins TRBV2 to TRBJ2-3; no definite D call. CDR1 SNHLY and CDR2 FYNNEI come from the germline V gene. V shed 2 bases and J shed 6 bases, with 9 bases lying between them. This CDR3 contains 13 residues. The CDR3 nucleotides read TGTGCCAGCAGTGAAAGGGCTATGGATACGCAGTATTTT. Translation: CASSERAMDTQYF. The entire variable domain, with the rest obtained from reference TRBV2 and TRBJ2-3, is as follows: EPEVTQTPSHQVTQMGQEVILRCVPISNHLYFYWYRQILGQKVEFLVSFYNNEISEKSEIFDDQFSVERPDGSNFTLKIRSTKLEDSAMYFCASSERAMDTQYFGPGTRLTVL.

This clonotype was counted many times. The chain carries TRBV7-8 and TRBJ2-1, with D possibly being TRBD2 (7 bases). V was pared by 5 bases and J by 4 bases, with 21 bases between. CDR1 SGHVS and CDR2 FQNEAQ come from the germline V gene. The CDR3 spans 17 residues. CDR3 in DNA: TGTGCCAGCAGCCAACGTAGGGGGGGATCCCTTTACAATGAGCAGTTCTTC. Translating gives CASSQRRGGSLYNEQFF.

This rearrangement joins TRBV18 to TRBJ1-1; D possibly corresponds to TRBD1 (6 bases). The CDR3 spans 16 residues. The germline V gene encodes CDR1 KGHSH and CDR2 LQKENI. Trimming removed 0 bases from V and 7 bases from J, with 18 bases in between. The chain's CDR3 is CASSPPYQGMPNEAFF. As DNA, the CDR3 is TGTGCCAGCTCACCACCTTATCAGGGGATGCCGAATGAAGCTTTCTTT.

To note about this clonotype: This likely reflects a read error, since a far larger clone is one base away. The chain couples TRBV6-1 to TRBJ2-7; D not certain. This CDR3 region has 12 residues. CDR1 and CDR2 from the germline V gene are MNHNS and SASEGT. CDR3 amino acids: CASSEFGYEPYF. CDR3 nucleotides: TGTGCCAGCAGTGAGTTTGGCTACGAGCCGTACTTC.

This clonotype was counted many times. This chain uses TRBV5-1 with TRBJ2-5; TRBD2 aligns across 8 bases. There are 15 residues in the CDR3. V shed 0 bases and J 3 bases; nucleotides not matched to a gene: 4. From germline, CDR1 is SGHRS and CDR2 YFSETQ. This CDR3 is CASSLEAGVEETQYF. DNA for the CDR3: TGCGCCAGCAGCTTGGAAGCGGGAGTAGAAGAGACCCAGTACTTC.

On this clonotype itself: Sequence at one end of the junction differs from germline and may be a read error. V gene TRBV19 combines with J gene TRBJ2-2; D is perhaps TRBD2 (7 bases). The CDR3 has 15 residues. CDR1 is LNHDA and CDR2 is SQIVND in the germline V gene (reference sequence). CDR3 sequence reads: CATLTRRGLGGELLF. The CDR3 coding sequence is TGTGCCACCCTCACCCGGCGGGGGCTCGGCGGGGAGCTGCTTTTT.

Sample share makes this clonotype medium-sized. The rearrangement joins TRBV3-1 to TRBJ2-1, with TRBD1 identical over 10 bases. Germline V gene data show CDR1 as LGHDT and CDR2 as YNNKEL (reference sequence). The trim removed 8 bases at V and 5 bases at J, leaving 9 bases unmatched. This CDR3 has 15 amino acids. In nucleotides, the CDR3 is TGTGCCAGCCAAAGGTGGGACAGGGGTAACAATGAGCAGTTCTTC. This gives the protein CASQRWDRGNNEQFF.

This clonotype was counted a few times. The chain couples TRBV24-1 to TRBJ2-3; D unresolved. V lost 0 bases to trimming and J lost 1 base, with 10 bases between them. CDR1 is KGHDR and CDR2 is SFDVKD in the germline V gene. This CDR3 contains 16 residues. This CDR3 reads CATSDLIFGGTDTQYF. The CDR3 nucleotides are TGTGCCACCAGTGATTTGATCTTCGGCGGCACAGATACGCAGTATTTT.

The gene calls are TRBV9 and TRBJ2-1; no firm D call. The CDR3 has 14 amino acids. Germline V gives CDR1 SGDLS, CDR2 YYNGEE. Trimming took 0 bases from V and 3 from J, leaving 7 bases between them. This CDR3 reads CASSVDLVYNEQFF. The CDR3 DNA sequence: TGTGCCAGCAGCGTAGACCTCGTCTACAATGAGCAGTTCTTC.

This clonotype was recorded at least ten times. This chain joins TRBV12-3 or TRBV12-4 and TRBJ2-7; 11 nucleotides agree with TRBD1. There are 15 residues in the CDR3. V was pared by 4 bases and J by 4 bases, with 6 bases of the junction left unmatched. CDR3 sequence: CASSSDRGLGYEQYF. The DNA of the CDR3 is TGTGCCAGCAGTTCGGACAGGGGGCTAGGTTACGAGCAGTACTTC.

This chain joins TRBV7-8 and TRBJ1-1; a possible D gene is TRBD1 (6 bases). Germline assignment: CDR1 SGHVS and CDR2 FQNEAQ. The V gene lost 1 base and the J gene lost 1 base, with 10 bases spanning the gap. The CDR3 has 15 amino acids. Here the CDR3 DNA reads TGTGCCAGCAGCTTAGAAGGGGGGTCGAACACTGAAGCTTTCTTT. This codes for CASSLEGGSNTEAFF.